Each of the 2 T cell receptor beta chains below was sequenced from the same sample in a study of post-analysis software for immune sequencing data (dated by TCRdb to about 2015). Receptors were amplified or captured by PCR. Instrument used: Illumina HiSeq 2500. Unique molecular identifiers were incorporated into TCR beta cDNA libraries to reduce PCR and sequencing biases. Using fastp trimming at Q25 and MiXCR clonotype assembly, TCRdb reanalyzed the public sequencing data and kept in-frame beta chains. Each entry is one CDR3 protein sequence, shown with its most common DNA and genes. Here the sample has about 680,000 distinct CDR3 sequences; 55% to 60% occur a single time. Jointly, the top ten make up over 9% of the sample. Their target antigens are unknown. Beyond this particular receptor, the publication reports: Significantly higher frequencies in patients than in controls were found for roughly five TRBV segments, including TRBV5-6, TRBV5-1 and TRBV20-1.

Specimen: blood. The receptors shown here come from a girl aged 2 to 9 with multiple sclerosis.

CDR3 in DNA: TGCAGCGCTTTTCGGGGAGCCCCCCTCAATGAGCAGTTCTTC. This gives the protein CSAFRGAPLNEQFF. The genes are TRBV29-1 and TRBJ2-1, with D perhaps TRBD2 (5 bases). The germline CDR1 and CDR2 sequences are SQVTM and ANQGSEA. This CDR3 has 14 residues. Between the trimmed V and J ends, which lost 7 bases and 6 bases, there was a span of 19 bases.

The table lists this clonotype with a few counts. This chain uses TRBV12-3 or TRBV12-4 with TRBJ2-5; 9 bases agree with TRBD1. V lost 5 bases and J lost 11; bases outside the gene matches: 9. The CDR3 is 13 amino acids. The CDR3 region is CASSPRTGVEQYF. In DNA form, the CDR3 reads TGTGCCAGCAGTCCCCGGACAGGGGTGGAGCAGTACTTC.